This paragraph reports one TCR beta chain. This entry belongs to a study of blood T cell repertoires in COVID-19. Whole-study context: Samples representing acute and convalescent COVID-19 were sourced from the United States, Italy and Spain. T cells, B-cell-depleted T cells, or PBMCs supplied cDNA or gDNA.

Original analysis: Estimation of nucleated cell counts was performed using reference gene primer amplification. Here immunoSEQ multiplex PCR was the method, and the copy in TCRdb shows in-frame clones only, minus some. That table gives V, J and clone size, and the DNA gave D and trimming. The table has 140,000 to 150,000 clones, roughly 87% seen once. CDR3 length equals 16 residues. V was clipped by 6 bases and J by 0 bases; unmatched bases: 4. The germline V gene has CDR1 SGHRS and CDR2 YFSETQ. Sequenced material: peripheral blood. This receptor was identified in a man in his sixties or seventies with acute or convalescent COVID-19. The chain combines TRBV5-1 with TRBJ2-6; TRBD1 agrees at 9 bases. CDR3 in DNA: TGCGCCAGCATGGACAGGGGTTCCTCTGGGGCCAACGTCCTGACTTTC. It codes for CASMDRGSSGANVLTF. Full variable domain (outside the CDR3, taken from reference TRBV5-1 and TRBJ2-6): KAGVTQTPRYLIKTRGQQVTLSCSPISGHRSVSWYQQTPGQGLQFLFEYFSETQRNKGNFPGRFSGRQFSNSRSEMNVSTLELGDSALYLCASMDRGSSGANVLTFGAGSRLTVL.